This T cell receptor beta chain was profiled in a study of CD8 T cells in ankylosing spondylitis. One entry per CDR3 protein, called by TCRdb with MiXCR from the 5' RACE reads. The data contain tens of thousands of distinct CDR3 sequences, just under 9% of them singletons. The CDR3 is made up of 16 amino acids. Trimming took off 7 bases at V and 4 bases at J, with 21 bases between the two ends. Germline V gives CDR1 MNHEY, CDR2 SMNVEV (reference sequence). Regarding the study as a whole: Earlier literature documents some of the motif variants in reactive arthritis synovial fluid and blood. A TCR beta motif of eight highly homologous variants appeared characteristic of ankylosing spondylitis blood.

This clonotype was seen a few times. The target antigen is unknown. The sequence came from a male donor with ankylosing spondylitis. Input material: blood, either unsorted or a sorted T cell fraction (not recorded which). The chain combines TRBV27 with TRBJ2-3; possible D gene TRBD2, 6 bases. CDR3 protein: CASNVISGGIADTQYF. The CDR3 coding sequence is TGTGCCAGCAACGTAATTAGCGGTGGTATCGCAGATACGCAGTATTTT.